The next 5 T cell receptor beta chains were all read from a single sample in a study of OX40 agonist ivuxolimab in advanced cancers. TCRdb keeps only in-frame clones here, not all; method: immunoSEQ multiplex PCR. The sample lists about 60,000 clones, around 90% occurring once. The sample here was CD4+ or CD8+ T cells sorted from blood, taken in a trial of the OX40 agonist ivuxolimab. Every receptor here comes from an adult with an advanced solid tumor such as melanoma, head and neck, liver or kidney cancer.

CDR3 residues: CASSQGAGGSYEQYF. The CDR3 DNA is TGCGCCAGCAGCCAAGGAGCGGGAGGGTCTTACGAGCAGTACTTC. The gene calls are TRBV4-1 and TRBJ2-7; TRBD2 matches at 10 bases. The CDR3 covers 15 residues. Looked up from germline, CDR1 is MGHRA and CDR2 is YSYEKL. With V trimmed by 1 base and J by 4 bases, 4 bases remained unmatched.

The chain employs TRBV28 and TRBJ2-7; 10 positions agree with TRBD2. Germline V gene lookup returns CDR1 MDHEN and CDR2 SYDVKM. Losses at the gene ends were 7 bases for V and 3 bases for J; bases not matched to a gene: 9. The CDR3 sequence is 15 residues long. For the CDR3, the DNA is TGTGCCAGCACCTCCAGCGGGAGGGTCTACTACGAGCAGTACTTC. It encodes CASTSSGRVYYEQYF.

This clone was seen only a few times. V is TRBV5-1 and J is TRBJ2-7, with TRBD2 matching 7 bases. The ends lost 2 bases at V and 0 bases at J; junction bases unmatched: 5. The CDR3 spans 15 residues. Germline CDR1 SGHRS, CDR2 YFSETQ. The CDR3 DNA reads as TGCGCCAGCAGCTTCGGGACTACTAGCTCCTACGAGCAGTACTTC. Translated, it gives CASSFGTTSSYEQYF. Complete variable domain (other parts from reference TRBV5-1 and TRBJ2-7): KAGVTQTPRYLIKTRGQQVTLSCSPISGHRSVSWYQQTPGQGLQFLFEYFSETQRNKGNFPGRFSGRQFSNSRSEMNVSTLELGDSALYLCASSFGTTSSYEQYFGPGTRLTVT.

This clone showed up just a few times. The chain uses TRBV28 and TRBJ2-5; no clear D. Germline V gene sequence: CDR1 MDHEN, CDR2 SYDVKM. This CDR3 is 14 amino acids long. V lost 6 bases and J 5 bases, leaving 16 bases between the germline ends. CDR3 nucleotide sequence: TGTGCCAGCAGGACTGGAATGGGGTGGGAGACCCAGTACTTC. Translating gives CASRTGMGWETQYF. Supplemented by reference TRBV28 and TRBJ2-5, the full variable domain reads DVKVTQSSRYLVKRTGEKVFLECVQDMDHENMFWYRQDPGLGLRLIYFSYDVKMKEKGDIPEGYSVSREKKERFSLILESASTNQTSMYLCASRTGMGWETQYFGPGTRLLVL.

The chain joins TRBV7-8 to TRBJ1-5; D is unclear. V gave up 5 bases and J gave up 5 bases, with 16 bases separating them. This CDR3 spans 15 amino acids. The germline gives CDR1 SGHVS, CDR2 FQNEAQ. The CDR3 spells CASSLLGRRHQPQHF. In DNA, the CDR3 is TGTGCCAGCAGCCTCCTTGGACGGAGGCATCAGCCCCAGCATTTT.